Included here is one T cell receptor beta chain sequence, with context. Its antigen remains unidentified. Everyone who donated was a Caucasian adult who lived in Nashville, Tennessee. The CDR3 loop spans 15 amino acids. Germline V gives CDR1 SGHTA, CDR2 FQGNSA. Losses at the gene ends were 5 bases for V and 3 bases for J; bases not matched to a gene: 10. This record belongs to a study of shared clonotypes between healthy human individuals. Study observations and caveats: Sampling covered nothing but blood. Tissue TCR repertoires likely differ from those found in blood. A small donor pool kept down the genetic and exposure-history diversity that was represented.

The authors ran the assay at deep level. The table came from immunoSEQ multiplex PCR; TCRdb's copy has only in-frame clones and leaves some out. The sample has roughly 480,000 clones; less than 80% are singletons. The sequence came from a woman between 35 and 50 years old in good health. Some clones in this sample may be carry-over from other donors' samples. The chain links TRBV7-2 to TRBJ2-7; 7 bases are shared with TRBD1. The specimen was PBMCs. CDR3 nucleotide sequence: TGTGCCAGCAGCCTACTTGGACAGGTCAACTACGAGCAGTACTTC. It encodes CASSLLGQVNYEQYF. The whole variable domain, remainder taken from reference TRBV7-2 and TRBJ2-7, is GAGVSQSPSNKVTEKGKDVELRCDPISGHTALYWYRQSLGQGLEFLIYFQGNSAPDKSGLPSDRFSAERTGGSVSTLTIQRTQQEDSAVYLCASSLLGQVNYEQYFGPGTRLTVT.